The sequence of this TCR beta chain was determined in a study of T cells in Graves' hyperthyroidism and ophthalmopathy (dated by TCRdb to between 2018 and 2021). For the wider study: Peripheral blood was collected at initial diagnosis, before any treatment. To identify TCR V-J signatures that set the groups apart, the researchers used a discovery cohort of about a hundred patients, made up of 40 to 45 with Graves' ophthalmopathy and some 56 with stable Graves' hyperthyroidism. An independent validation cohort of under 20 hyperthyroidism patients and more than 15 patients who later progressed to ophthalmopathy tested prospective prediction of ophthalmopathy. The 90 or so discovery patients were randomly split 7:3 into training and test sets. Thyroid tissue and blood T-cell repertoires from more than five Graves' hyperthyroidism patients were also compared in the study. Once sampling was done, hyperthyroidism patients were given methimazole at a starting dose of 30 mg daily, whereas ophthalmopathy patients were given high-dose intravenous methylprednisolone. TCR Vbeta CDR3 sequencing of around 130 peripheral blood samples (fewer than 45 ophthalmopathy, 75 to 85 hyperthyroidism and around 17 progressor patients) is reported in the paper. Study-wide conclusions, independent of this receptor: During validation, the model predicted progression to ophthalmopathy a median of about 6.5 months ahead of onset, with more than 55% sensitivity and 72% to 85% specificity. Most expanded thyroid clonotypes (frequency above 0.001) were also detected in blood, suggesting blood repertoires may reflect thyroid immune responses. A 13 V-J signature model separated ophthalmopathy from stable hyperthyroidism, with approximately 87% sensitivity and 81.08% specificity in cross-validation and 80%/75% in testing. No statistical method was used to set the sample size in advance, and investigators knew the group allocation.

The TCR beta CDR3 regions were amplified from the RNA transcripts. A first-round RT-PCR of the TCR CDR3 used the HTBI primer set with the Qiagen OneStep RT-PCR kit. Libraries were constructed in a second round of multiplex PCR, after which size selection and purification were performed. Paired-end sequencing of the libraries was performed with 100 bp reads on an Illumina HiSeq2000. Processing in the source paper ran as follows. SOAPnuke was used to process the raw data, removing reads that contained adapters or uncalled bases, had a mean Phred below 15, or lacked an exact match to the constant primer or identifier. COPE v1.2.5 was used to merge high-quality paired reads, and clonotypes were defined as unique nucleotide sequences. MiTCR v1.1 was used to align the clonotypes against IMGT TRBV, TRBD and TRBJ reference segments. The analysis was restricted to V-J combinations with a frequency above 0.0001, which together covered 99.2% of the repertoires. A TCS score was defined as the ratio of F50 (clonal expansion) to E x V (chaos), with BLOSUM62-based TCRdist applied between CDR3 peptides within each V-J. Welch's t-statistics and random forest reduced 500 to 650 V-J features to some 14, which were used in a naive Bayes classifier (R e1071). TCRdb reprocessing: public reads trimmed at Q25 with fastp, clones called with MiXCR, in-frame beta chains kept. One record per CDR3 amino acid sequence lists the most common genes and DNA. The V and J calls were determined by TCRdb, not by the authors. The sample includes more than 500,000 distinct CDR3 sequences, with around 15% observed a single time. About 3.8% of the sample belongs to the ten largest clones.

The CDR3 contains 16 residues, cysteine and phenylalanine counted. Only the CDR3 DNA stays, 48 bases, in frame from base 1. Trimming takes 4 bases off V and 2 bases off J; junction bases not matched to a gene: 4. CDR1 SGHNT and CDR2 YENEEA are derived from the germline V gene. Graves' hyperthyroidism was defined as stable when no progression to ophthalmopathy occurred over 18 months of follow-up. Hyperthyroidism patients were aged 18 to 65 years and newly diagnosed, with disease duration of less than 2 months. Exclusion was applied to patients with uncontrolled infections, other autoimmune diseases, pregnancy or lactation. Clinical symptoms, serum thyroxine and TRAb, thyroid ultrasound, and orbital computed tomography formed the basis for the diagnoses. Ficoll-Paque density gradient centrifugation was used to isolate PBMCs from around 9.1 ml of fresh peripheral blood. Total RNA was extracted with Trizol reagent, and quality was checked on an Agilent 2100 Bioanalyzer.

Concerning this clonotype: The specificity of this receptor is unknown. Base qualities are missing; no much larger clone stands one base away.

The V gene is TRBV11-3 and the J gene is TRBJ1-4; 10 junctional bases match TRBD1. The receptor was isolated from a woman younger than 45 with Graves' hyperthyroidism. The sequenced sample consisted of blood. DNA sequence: TGTGCCAGCAGCTCGGGACAGGGGCTGACTAATGAAAAACTGTTTTTT. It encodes CASSSGQGLTNEKLFF.